The next 20 T cell receptor beta chains were all read from a single sample in a study of sequential checkpoint blockade in melanoma. TCRdb's copy holds only in-frame clones and misses some; the assay was immunoSEQ multiplex PCR. The profile covers over 25,000 clones, with roughly 84% appearing a single time and around 18% taken by the ten largest. Treatment of the sample: randomized to nivolumab then ipilimumab (arm A) or the reverse (arm B). The material was CD8+ T cells sorted from blood (inferred from file names), obtained from a patient given nivolumab and ipilimumab in sequence. The receptors derive from a human donor with melanoma.

V usage is TRBV27 and J usage is TRBJ2-7; 12 nucleotides align to TRBD2. The CDR3 is made up of 15 amino acids. CDR1 MNHEY and CDR2 SMNVEV come from the germline V gene (reference sequence). V was pared by 4 bases and J by 3 bases, with 4 bases of the junction left unmatched. The CDR3 loop is CASSSLAGGFYEQYF. CDR3 DNA: TGTGCCAGCAGTTCACTAGCGGGAGGTTTCTACGAGCAGTACTTC.

V and J are TRBV2 and TRBJ2-7; 9 bases are a match to TRBD1. The CDR3 runs to 14 residues. In germline, CDR1 is SNHLY, CDR2 FYNNEI. With V trimmed by 7 bases and J by 5 bases, 9 bases remained unmatched. CDR3 bases: TGTGCCAGCATCAGAGGACAGGGGTTTCACGAGCAGTACTTC. Its translation is CASIRGQGFHEQYF.

The DNA of the CDR3 is TGTGCCAGCAGCTTAGGACTAGCTCCCCACGAGCAGTACTTC. The encoded protein is CASSLGLAPHEQYF. The chain uses TRBV13 and TRBJ2-5, with D maybe TRBD2 (6 bases). Matching the DNA end better, TRBJ2-7 makes the J call doubtful. The CDR3 contains 14 residues. Germline V gene lookup returns CDR1 PRHDT and CDR2 FYEKMQ (reference sequence).

CDR3 coding DNA: TGTGCCAGTAGTATAGAGACAGAATCCTACCAAGAGACCCAGTACTTC. Translating gives CASSIETESYQETQYF. The J gene is TRBJ2-5, the V gene TRBV19, with a weak D call TRBD1 (5 bases). Germline V gene sequence: CDR1 LNHDA, CDR2 SQIVND (reference sequence). The V end lost 0 bases, the J end lost 0 bases, and 11 bases lay between the germline ends. This CDR3 is 16 amino acids long. Combining the CDR3 with reference TRBV19 and TRBJ2-5 gives the whole variable domain DGGITQSPKYLFRKEGQNVTLSCEQNLNHDAMYWYRQDPGQGLRLIYYSQIVNDFQKGDIAEGYSVSREKKESFPLTVTSAQKNPTAFYLCASSIETESYQETQYFGPGTRLLVL.

This chain connects TRBV28 to TRBJ2-7; D possibly corresponds to TRBD1 (5 bases). V was trimmed by 4 bases and J by 2 bases, leaving 12 bases between them. This CDR3 comprises 14 residues. From germline, CDR1 is MDHEN and CDR2 SYDVKM. The CDR3: CASSSQGSTYEQYF. CDR3 nucleotides: TGTGCCAGCAGTTCCCAGGGATCGACCTACGAGCAGTACTTC.

The chain couples TRBV7-8 to TRBJ2-7; 7 bases align to TRBD2. Germline V CDR1 and CDR2: SGHVS, FQNEAQ. The CDR3 has 14 residues. J was trimmed by 0 bases and V by 6 bases; bases with no gene match: 5. CDR3 region: CASSPGTISYEQYF. CDR3 DNA: TGTGCCAGCAGTCCCGGGACTATCTCCTACGAGCAGTACTTC.

In this sample, this clone turned up a few times. The rearrangement uses TRBV5-5 and TRBJ2-7, with a possible D match to TRBD1 (5 bases). This CDR3 comprises 16 residues. Trimming shortened V by 1 base and J by 2 bases, and 16 bases separated the two germline ends. Germline-derived CDR1 and CDR2 are SGHKS and YYEKEE (reference sequence). The CDR3 DNA sequence: TGTGCCAGCAGCTTGCCAAGGGGTATCTTAGCCTACGAGCAGTACTTC. It yields the protein CASSLPRGILAYEQYF.

This clone was seen a few times. The chain recombines TRBV4-1 with TRBJ1-6; D is unresolved. This CDR3 has 14 residues. Germline loops: CDR1 MGHRA, CDR2 YSYEKL. V lost 3 bases and J lost 4, with 7 bases in between. This CDR3 reads CASSHSTYNSPLHF. CDR3 DNA sequence: TGCGCCAGCAGCCATTCGACATATAATTCACCCCTCCACTTT.

CDR3 residues: CASIAGEGSYNEQFF. CDR3 bases: TGTGCCAGCATAGCGGGAGAAGGGTCCTACAATGAGCAGTTCTTC. This sequence joins TRBV2 and TRBJ2-1; 9 nucleotides match TRBD2. The germline gives CDR1 SNHLY, CDR2 FYNNEI. V shed 7 bases, J shed 1 base, and the junction held 5 bases outside the gene matches. The length of the CDR3 is 15 residues.

The rearrangement links TRBV19 to TRBJ1-2; 7 bases match TRBD1. Germline V lookup: CDR1 LNHDA, CDR2 SQIVND (reference sequence). The CDR3 consists of 15 residues. The J segment lost 4 bases and the V segment lost 4 bases, leaving 9 bases of the junction unmatched. In DNA, the CDR3 is TGTGCCAGTAGTAACCCGCCAGGGGGAAGCTATGGCTACACCTTC. Translated, it gives CASSNPPGGSYGYTF.

This sequence joins TRBV27 and TRBJ2-1, with 11 bases matching TRBD1. The germline V gene has CDR1 MNHEY and CDR2 SMNVEV (reference sequence). This CDR3 comprises 14 residues. V lost 3 bases, J lost 9 bases, and 4 bases stayed unmatched. CDR3 region: CASSLDRGPGEQFF. The CDR3 nucleotides read TGTGCCAGCAGTTTGGACAGGGGGCCAGGTGAGCAGTTCTTC.

The rearrangement uses TRBV14 and TRBJ1-1, with D maybe TRBD1 (6 bases). Trimming removed 5 bases at V and 4 bases at J, with 11 bases between. Germline V lookup: CDR1 SGHDN, CDR2 FVKESK. The CDR3 runs 13 residues. The CDR3: CASSLGGGTEAFF. CDR3 bases: TGTGCCAGCAGCTTAGGGGGGGGCACTGAAGCTTTCTTT.

The genes are TRBV18 and TRBJ1-1; D call uncertain. The CDR3 length is 14 residues. Germline CDR1 reads KGHSH; CDR2 reads LQKENI. V dropped 3 bases and J dropped 1 base, with 9 bases sitting between them. CDR3 nucleotides: TGTGCCAGCTCACCTCTCACTGAGAACACTGAAGCTTTCTTT. Translated, it gives CASSPLTENTEAFF.

Here the CDR3 DNA reads TGTGCCAGCAGCTTAGAACCTGGGACAGGGAATTCACCCCTCCACTTT. Its protein is CASSLEPGTGNSPLHF. V gene TRBV7-9 combines with J gene TRBJ1-6; 9 nucleotides agree with TRBD1. Trimming took 1 base from V and 7 from J; bases not matched to a gene: 5. There are 16 residues in the CDR3. Germline V CDR1 and CDR2: SEHNR, FQNEAQ (reference sequence).

This clone was picked up one time. The J gene is TRBJ2-2, the V gene TRBV28; 12 nucleotides agree with TRBD1. V trimming: 5 bases; J trimming: 7 bases; junction bases outside the gene matches: 14. Germline V gene data show CDR1 as MDHEN and CDR2 as SYDVKM. The CDR3 length is 18 residues. DNA for the CDR3: TGTGCCAGCAGTCTCGCCGGGACAGGGGGCGAAGTAGGCGGGGAGCTGTTTTTT. Its protein is CASSLAGTGGEVGGELFF.

The rearrangement links TRBV13 to TRBJ2-7; 11 bases fit TRBD2. The CDR3 has 16 residues. Trimming cost V 5 bases and J 4 bases; bases outside gene matches: 10. Germline assignment: CDR1 PRHDT and CDR2 FYEKMQ (reference sequence). The CDR3 is CASSPSAGLAVYEQYF. Written as DNA, the CDR3 is TGTGCCAGCAGCCCCTCGGCGGGACTAGCGGTGTACGAGCAGTACTTC.

CDR3 nucleotides: TGTGCCAGCAGTTTCGTAGCGGGGGGAATCAATGAGCAGTTCTTC. Protein sequence: CASSFVAGGINEQFF. V gene TRBV27 combines with J gene TRBJ2-1, with TRBD2 matching over 10 bases. The J segment lost 6 bases and the V segment lost 3 bases, leaving 5 bases of the junction unmatched. In germline, CDR1 is MNHEY, CDR2 SMNVEV (reference sequence). The CDR3 runs to 15 residues.

The chain links TRBV5-8 to TRBJ1-6, with 9 bases identical to TRBD1. CDR1 and CDR2 (germline): SGHTS, YDEGEE. Trimming took 5 bases from V and 6 from J; bases not matched to a gene: 6. The CDR3 extends over 15 amino acids. The CDR3 sequence is CASRGKGQGNSPLHF. CDR3 nucleotides: TGTGCCAGCAGAGGAAAGGGACAGGGTAATTCACCCCTCCACTTT.

J is TRBJ1-2 and V is TRBV11-2; D possibly corresponds to TRBD1 (6 bases). Germline lookup yields CDR1 SGHAT and CDR2 FQNNGV. V lost 0 bases, J lost 3 bases, and 8 bases lay in between. The CDR3 consists of 14 residues. The CDR3 spells CASSLDQGYYGYTF. As DNA, the CDR3 is TGTGCCAGCAGCTTAGATCAGGGGTACTATGGCTACACCTTC.

This chain uses TRBV9 with TRBJ1-3; D uncertain. There are 15 residues in the CDR3. Germline V gene sequence: CDR1 SGDLS, CDR2 YYNGEE. V dropped 1 base and J dropped 0 bases, with 8 bases sitting between them. DNA of the CDR3: TGTGCCAGCAGCGTAAACAGCATCTCTGGAAACACCATATATTTT. Amino acids: CASSVNSISGNTIYF.